A single sample gave rise to the 22 T cell receptor beta chains below, sequenced in a study of T cell responses to AZD1222 COVID-19 vaccine (dated by TCRdb to the early 2020s). Libraries were constructed by the immunoSEQ multiplex PCR assay. The immuneACCESS repertoire file appears here via TCRdb, limited to in-frame rearrangements. These files lack a portion of the clones; in checked studies, under half of the deficit traces to unresolved V genes, and the cause of the others is not known. In all, the sample holds fewer than 150,000 clones, and 80% to 90% of those were seen once. In total, the top ten clones hold about 7.4% of the sample. Interpreted using the paper, the time point label stands for: baseline before first vaccination. The material sequenced was peripheral blood, taken on day 0 of AZD1222 vaccination. Receptor source: an adult in good health.

This clone was recorded only once. V gene TRBV18 combines with J gene TRBJ2-7; perhaps TRBD1 as D (6 bases). CDR3 length: 16 residues. The germline gives CDR1 KGHSH, CDR2 LQKENI. V was pared by 2 bases and J by 6 bases, with 20 bases between. The chain's CDR3 is CASSPWPGQSSSEQYF. In nucleotides, the CDR3 is TGTGCCAGCTCACCATGGCCAGGACAGTCGTCTTCCGAGCAGTACTTC.

The chain couples TRBV29-1 to TRBJ2-1; D is perhaps TRBD1 (5 bases). The V gene lost 6 bases and the J gene lost 4 bases, with 13 bases spanning the gap. The CDR3 is 13 amino acids. Germline V gives CDR1 SQVTM, CDR2 ANQGSEA. The CDR3 DNA reads as TGCAGCGTCCATCACGACAGTTACAATGAGCAGTTCTTC. This gives the protein CSVHHDSYNEQFF.

This clone has only one observation. The chain recombines TRBV7-6 with TRBJ2-5, with 7 bases lining up with TRBD1. J gave up 2 bases and V 5 bases, and 2 bases lay outside the gene matches. The germline V gene encodes CDR1 SGHVS and CDR2 FNYEAQ. The CDR3 loop spans 13 amino acids. CDR3 protein: CASSQGQQETQYF. Written as DNA, the CDR3 is TGTGCCAGCAGCCAGGGACAGCAAGAGACCCAGTACTTC.

This clone was picked up a small number of times. The chain has TRBV5-8 and TRBJ2-1; TRBD2 aligns across 14 bases. The CDR3 sequence is 16 residues long. Germline-derived CDR1 and CDR2 are SGHTS and YDEGEE. V dropped 4 bases and J dropped 5; count of bases not matched to a gene: 5. The CDR3 sequence is CASSRGLAGANNEQFF. CDR3 nucleotides: TGTGCCAGCAGCAGGGGACTAGCGGGGGCTAACAATGAGCAGTTCTTC.

This chain connects TRBV30 to TRBJ1-6; 8 nucleotides line up with TRBD1. The trim removed 7 bases at V and 7 bases at J, leaving 6 bases unmatched. Germline V gene data show CDR1 as GTSNPN and CDR2 as SVGIG (reference sequence). The CDR3 consists of 13 residues. CDR3 region: CASTDRENSPLHF. In DNA form, the CDR3 reads TGTGCCTCCACGGACAGGGAAAATTCACCCCTCCACTTT.

V and J are TRBV5-8 and TRBJ1-4, with 7 bases identical to TRBD1. CDR3 size: 15 residues. V lost 1 base and J lost 5; bases outside the gene matches: 5. Germline V CDR1 and CDR2: SGHTS, YDEGEE. CDR3 in amino acids: CASSLRGTENEKLFF. The CDR3 region has the DNA TGTGCCAGCAGCTTGAGGGGGACAGAGAATGAAAAACTGTTTTTT.

The V call is TRBV18, the J call TRBJ2-2; D gene ambiguous. The CDR3 totals 14 residues. Germline-derived CDR1 and CDR2 are KGHSH and LQKENI. Trimming stripped 3 bases from V and 1 base from J, with 6 bases between. The CDR3 here is CASSPRRNTGELFF. For the CDR3, the DNA is TGTGCCAGCTCACCGCGCCGGAACACCGGGGAGCTGTTTTTT.

This chain connects TRBV4-1 to TRBJ1-3; D gene ambiguous. Germline loops: CDR1 MGHRA, CDR2 YSYEKL. V lost 6 bases, J lost 0 bases, and 12 bases lay in between. This CDR3 comprises 15 residues. The CDR3 coding sequence is TGCGCCAGCAGTCTAGGGATTCACTCTGGAAACACCATATATTTT. Its translation is CASSLGIHSGNTIYF.

The chain links TRBV28 to TRBJ1-6; no clear D gene. This CDR3 contains 17 residues. Germline V gene data show CDR1 as MDHEN and CDR2 as SYDVKM. V was cut by 5 bases and J by 4 bases, with 18 bases left in between. CDR3 coding DNA: TGTGCCAGCAGTGGCCGAGGGCAGCCGATTTATAATTCACCCCTCCACTTT. Amino acid sequence: CASSGRGQPIYNSPLHF.

In this sample, this clone turned up a few times. The CDR3 coding sequence is TGTGCCAGCAGCACCGGGACAGGGGGTGCAGATACGCAGTATTTT. It specifies CASSTGTGGADTQYF. J is TRBJ2-3 and V is TRBV6-5; TRBD1 matches 11 bases. There are 15 residues in the CDR3. V dropped 6 bases and J dropped 4; count of bases not matched to a gene: 6. CDR1 is MNHEY and CDR2 is SVGAGI in the germline V gene.

V usage is TRBV6-5 and J usage is TRBJ2-3, with TRBD2 matching 8 bases. With 7 bases clipped from V and 5 bases from J, the junction kept 5 bases outside the gene matches. The CDR3 runs 13 residues. Germline lookup yields CDR1 MNHEY and CDR2 SVGAGI. The CDR3: CASTHGGGDTQYF. The CDR3 region has the DNA TGTGCCAGCACCCACGGGGGGGGAGATACGCAGTATTTT.

The CDR3 coding sequence is TGTGCCAGCAGTTCAGTGGGGGTAAGAGGAGGCTACACCTTC. Translation gives CASSSVGVRGGYTF. The V call is TRBV6-5, the J call TRBJ1-2; the D gene is possibly TRBD1 (5 bases). The V end lost 4 bases, the J end lost 8 bases, and 17 bases lay between the germline ends. The CDR3 covers 14 residues. The V gene's germline CDR1 is MNHEY and CDR2 SVGAGI.

This clone was detected a few times. The rearrangement uses TRBV6-1 and TRBJ1-5; unclear D gene. Trimming took 3 bases from V and 0 from J, leaving 9 bases between them. Germline V gives CDR1 MNHNS, CDR2 SASEGT. CDR3 length equals 15 residues. The CDR3 sequence: CASSEQAYSNQPQHF. Here the CDR3 DNA reads TGTGCCAGCAGTGAGCAGGCCTATAGCAATCAGCCCCAGCATTTT.

The rearrangement links TRBV19 to TRBJ2-3, with 14 nucleotides matching TRBD2. Germline-derived CDR1 and CDR2 are LNHDA and SQIVND (reference sequence). V was pared by 5 bases and J by 5 bases, with 6 bases of the junction left unmatched. The CDR3 sequence is 16 residues long. This CDR3 is CASSDAGTSGRDTQYF. The CDR3 DNA reads TGTGCCAGTAGTGACGCCGGGACTAGCGGGAGAGATACGCAGTATTTT. Together with reference TRBV19 and TRBJ2-3, the CDR3 gives the full variable domain: DGGITQSPKYLFRKEGQNVTLSCEQNLNHDAMYWYRQDPGQGLRLIYYSQIVNDFQKGDIAEGYSVSREKKESFPLTVTSAQKNPTAFYLCASSDAGTSGRDTQYFGPGTRLTVL.

The chain joins TRBV2 to TRBJ2-2; TRBD2 aligns across 10 bases. V shed 7 bases, J shed 5 bases, and the junction held 1 base outside the gene matches. Germline CDR1 and CDR2: SNHLY and FYNNEI. The CDR3 is 13 amino acids. The CDR3 DNA is TGTGCCAGCAAGCGGGGGGGGACCGGGGAGCTGTTTTTT. This encodes CASKRGGTGELFF.

This rearrangement joins TRBV7-9 to TRBJ2-1; no reliable D call. Germline values: CDR1 SEHNR, CDR2 FQNEAQ (reference sequence). This CDR3 has 18 residues. The ends were cut back, 1 base at V and 6 bases at J, with 22 bases in the middle. The CDR3 protein is CASSLGSWSRPEVNEQFF. Here the CDR3 DNA reads TGTGCCAGCAGCTTAGGGTCCTGGTCGCGCCCTGAGGTCAATGAGCAGTTCTTC. The full variable domain, with the rest looked up from reference TRBV7-9 and TRBJ2-1, is DTGVSQNPRHKITKRGQNVTFRCDPISEHNRLYWYRQTLGQGPEFLTYFQNEAQLEKSRLLSDRFSAERPKGSFSTLEIQRTEQGDSAMYLCASSLGSWSRPEVNEQFFGPGTRLTVL.

V and J are TRBV6-5 and TRBJ2-1, with no clear D. Germline V gene lookup returns CDR1 MNHEY and CDR2 SVGAGI. The V gene lost 8 bases and the J gene lost 7 bases, with 18 bases spanning the gap. The CDR3 consists of 14 residues. This CDR3 is CASAPRLNGNEQFF. CDR3 nucleotide sequence: TGTGCCAGCGCCCCACGACTCAACGGAAATGAGCAGTTCTTC.

The chain carries TRBV28 and TRBJ1-3; TRBD1 might be the D (5 bases). The V end lost 1 base, the J end lost 1 base, and 11 bases lay between the germline ends. The CDR3 consists of 16 residues. Per germline, CDR1 MDHEN and CDR2 SYDVKM. The CDR3 DNA is TGTGCCAGCAGTTTATTCGGGGACTCTTCTGGAAACACCATATATTTT. Its translation: CASSLFGDSSGNTIYF.

The J gene is TRBJ2-1, the V gene TRBV6-4; 10 bases map to TRBD2. The trim removed 4 bases at V and 6 bases at J, leaving 3 bases unmatched. This CDR3 has 14 residues. Germline lookup yields CDR1 MRHNA and CDR2 SNTAGT. The CDR3 DNA reads TGTGCCAGCAGTGCACTAGCGGGGCTCAATGAGCAGTTCTTC. Its protein product is CASSALAGLNEQFF.

CDR3 protein: CASSFRTFRDYSYEQYF. The CDR3 region has the DNA TGTGCCAGCAGCTTTAGGACCTTCCGGGACTACTCCTACGAGCAGTACTTC. The chain uses TRBV11-3 and TRBJ2-7; the match to TRBD2 covers 7 bases. The V gene's germline CDR1 is SGHNT and CDR2 YENEEA. V was clipped by 3 bases and J by 0 bases; unmatched bases: 11. CDR3 length: 17 amino acids.

This clone has only a few counts. V is TRBV5-1 and J is TRBJ1-4; the match to TRBD1 covers 7 bases. This CDR3 contains 16 residues. Trimming removed 3 bases from V and 0 bases from J; junction bases left unmatched: 5. CDR1 and CDR2 from the germline V gene are SGHRS and YFSETQ. CDR3 residues: CASSSVGTATNEKLFF. The DNA of the CDR3 is TGCGCCAGCAGCTCAGTGGGGACAGCAACTAATGAAAAACTGTTTTTT.

This rearrangement joins TRBV19 to TRBJ2-3; D unresolved. This CDR3 spans 13 amino acids. Germline CDR1 LNHDA, CDR2 SQIVND (reference sequence). The ends were cut back, 4 bases at V and 0 bases at J, with 5 bases in the middle. The DNA for the CDR3 is TGTGCCAGTAGTAGCGGCAGCACAGATACGCAGTATTTT. It translates to CASSSGSTDTQYF.